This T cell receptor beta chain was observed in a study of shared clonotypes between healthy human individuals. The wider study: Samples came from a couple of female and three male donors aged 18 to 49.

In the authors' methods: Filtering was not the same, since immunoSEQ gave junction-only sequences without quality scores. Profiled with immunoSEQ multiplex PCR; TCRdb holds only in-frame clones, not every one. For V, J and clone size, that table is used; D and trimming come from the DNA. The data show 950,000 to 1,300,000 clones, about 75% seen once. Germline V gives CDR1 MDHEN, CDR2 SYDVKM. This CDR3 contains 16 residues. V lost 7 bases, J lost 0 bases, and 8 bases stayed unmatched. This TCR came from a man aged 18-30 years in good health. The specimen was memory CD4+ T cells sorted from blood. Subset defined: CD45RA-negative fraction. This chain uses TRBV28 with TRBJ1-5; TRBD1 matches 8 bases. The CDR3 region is CASTAGGGGSNQPQHF. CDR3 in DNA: TGTGCCAGCACGGCAGGGGGCGGAGGTAGCAATCAGCCCCAGCATTTT.